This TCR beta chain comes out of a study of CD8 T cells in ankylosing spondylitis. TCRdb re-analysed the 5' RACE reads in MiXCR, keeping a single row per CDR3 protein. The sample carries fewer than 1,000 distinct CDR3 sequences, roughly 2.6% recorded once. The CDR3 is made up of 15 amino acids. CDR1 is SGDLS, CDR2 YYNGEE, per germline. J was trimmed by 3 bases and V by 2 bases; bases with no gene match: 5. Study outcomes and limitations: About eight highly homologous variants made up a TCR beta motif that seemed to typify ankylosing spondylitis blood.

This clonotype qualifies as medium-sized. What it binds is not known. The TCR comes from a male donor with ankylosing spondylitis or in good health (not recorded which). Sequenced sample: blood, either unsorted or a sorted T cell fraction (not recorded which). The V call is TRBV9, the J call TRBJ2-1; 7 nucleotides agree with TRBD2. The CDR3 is CASSVEGTNYNEQFF. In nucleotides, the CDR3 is TGTGCCAGCAGCGTGGAGGGGACTAACTACAATGAGCAGTTCTTC.